This is a list of T cell receptor beta chains from one sample in a study of T cell responses to AZD1222 COVID-19 vaccine. The data were produced by immunoSEQ multiplex PCR, yet TCRdb's version contains in-frame clones alone and is incomplete. This repertoire shows 150,000 to 200,000 clones, roughly 92% found once; its top ten account for over 1%. The material sequenced was peripheral blood, taken on day 0 of AZD1222 vaccination. These TCRs come from an adult in good health. Each CDR3 is given with its conserved first and last residue. D genes are given only for firm matches. Expanded clones are given a class, and other clones once, few, many or no size at all.

>13|TRBJ1-1|NA|NA|TRBV30
TGTGCCTGGAGGCTCAGGGTTCACACTGAAGCTTTCTTT
CAWRLRVHTEAFF
>18|TRBJ1-4|NA|NA|TRBV21-1
TGTGCCAGCAGCAAGGGGAGCCAGGGAGGGTCAACTAATGAAAAACTGTTTTTT
CASSKGSQGGSTNEKLFF
>15|TRBJ1-3|NA|once|TRBV6-6
TGTGCCATCAGGTCGGGGCAGTGGTCTGGAAACACCATATATTTT
CAIRSGQWSGNTIYF
>13|TRBJ1-1|NA|NA|TRBV24-1
TGTGCCACCCGCCCACGGGGTAGTACTGAAGCTTTCTTT
CATRPRGSTEAFF
>12|TRBJ1-1|NA|NA|TRBV12-3/TRBV12-4
TGTGCCAGCAGTTTATCCCACACTGAAGCTTTCTTT
CASSLSHTEAFF
>13|TRBJ1-3|TRBD1|NA|TRBV29-1
TGCAGCGTATCTACAGGGGTTGGAAACACCATATATTTT
CSVSTGVGNTIYF
>15|TRBJ1-2|NA|NA|TRBV19
TGTGCCAGTCTAGTATGGGGGCTCACGAACTATGGCTACACCTTC
CASLVWGLTNYGYTF
>21|TRBJ1-1|NA|NA|TRBV21-1
TGTGCCAGCAGCAAAGTGGGTTCTTGGGACAGGGGTTTTAGTTTTGACACTGAAGCTTTCTTT
CASSKVGSWDRGFSFDTEAFF
>12|TRBJ1-1|NA|NA|TRBV12-3/TRBV12-4
TGTGCCAGCAGCCAGGCCCTGGGTGGGGCTTTCTTT
CASSQALGGAFF
>13|TRBJ2-1|TRBD2|NA|TRBV3-1/TRBV3-2
TGTGCCAGCAGCCCGACTAGCGTAGGTGAGCAGTTCTTC
CASSPTSVGEQFF
>16|TRBJ1-2|TRBD1|NA|TRBV3-1/TRBV3-2
TGTGCCAGCAGCCTGGGGGTGGGACAGGGACAAAGCGGCTACACCTTC
CASSLGVGQGQSGYTF
>15|TRBJ1-5|NA|NA|TRBV11-2
TGTGCCAGCAGCTTAGCCTCGGGGGGCAATCAGCCCCAGCATTTT
CASSLASGGNQPQHF
>13|TRBJ2-7|NA|NA|TRBV2
TGTGCCAGCAGTGTTCGGCCGGAGCGCGAGCAGTACTTC
CASSVRPEREQYF
>13|TRBJ2-3|NA|NA|TRBV7-2
TGTGCCAGCAGTCCACCGGACCGGGATACGCAGTATTTT
CASSPPDRDTQYF
>14|TRBJ1-1|NA|NA|TRBV2
TGTGCCAGCAGTGAACTGGGGGTAGACACTGAAGCTTTCTTT
CASSELGVDTEAFF
>16|TRBJ2-4|NA|NA|TRBV7-8
TGTGCCAGCAGCCGAGAGGGAGGCGGGGCCAAAAACATTCAGTACTTC
CASSREGGGAKNIQYF
>15|TRBJ1-2|NA|once|TRBV12-2
TGTGCAAGTCGCTTAGACCCCGGGACAGGGTATTACTACACCTTC
CASRLDPGTGYYYTF
>15|TRBJ1-2|TRBD1|NA|TRBV4-3
TGCGCCAGCAGCCAAGGGACAGGCCCTGCCTATGGCTACACCTTC
CASSQGTGPAYGYTF
>17|TRBJ1-5|TRBD1|NA|TRBV19
TGTGCCAGTAGTAAGGGGACAGGGATCCATAGCAATCAGCCCCAGCATTTT
CASSKGTGIHSNQPQHF
>16|TRBJ1-1|TRBD1|NA|TRBV6-1
TGTGCCAGCAGTGAAAACCGCCCCGGACAGGGATTTGAAGCTTTCTTT
CASSENRPGQGFEAFF
>15|TRBJ1-1|NA|NA|TRBV6-2/TRBV6-3
TGTGCCAGCAGTCCCAGCGGGAGCTTGAACACTGAAGCTTTCTTT
CASSPSGSLNTEAFF
>14|TRBJ1-1|NA|once|TRBV27
TGTGCCAGCAGTTTCTTGGACAGGAACACTGAAGCTTTCTTT
CASSFLDRNTEAFF
>14|TRBJ1-2|NA|once|TRBV29-1
TGCAGCGTTGAAGATGGAGGACGATACTATGGCTACACCTTC
CSVEDGGRYYGYTF
>15|TRBJ1-5|NA|NA|TRBV5-5
TGTGCCAGCTCCCTCTCGGACTATAGCAATCAGCCCCAGCATTTT
CASSLSDYSNQPQHF
>15|TRBJ2-7|TRBD2|NA|TRBV29-1
TGCAGCGTGACTGGGACTAGCGGGGGGATTAGCGAGCAGTACTTC
CSVTGTSGGISEQYF
>17|TRBJ2-6|NA|NA|TRBV6-2/TRBV6-3
TGTGCCAGCAGTTATCGTCAGGCATCCTCTGGGGCCAACGTCCTGACTTTC
CASSYRQASSGANVLTF
>15|TRBJ1-5|NA|NA|TRBV5-5
TGTGCCAGCAGCTTGGAAACGGCCCTCAATCAGCCCCAGCATTTT
CASSLETALNQPQHF
>17|TRBJ2-7|NA|NA|TRBV7-8
TGTGCCAGCAGCCCCCGATATGGGGGGGACAGCTCCTACGAGCAGTACTTC
CASSPRYGGDSSYEQYF
>15|TRBJ1-1|NA|NA|TRBV4-1
TGCGCCAGCAGCCCCTTTACACAGGTGAACACTGAAGCTTTCTTT
CASSPFTQVNTEAFF
>14|TRBJ1-5|NA|NA|TRBV19
TGTGCCAGTAGTCGGGCCGGACGCTTTCAGCCCCAGCATTTT
CASSRAGRFQPQHF
>13|TRBJ2-1|NA|NA|TRBV12-3/TRBV12-4
TGTGCCAGCACCTTACTACCTTACAATGAGCAGTTCTTC
CASTLLPYNEQFF
>14|TRBJ1-2|NA|NA|TRBV4-1
TGCGCCAGCAGACAGACAGTGGAAAAAAGTGGCTACACCTTC
CASRQTVEKSGYTF
>14|TRBJ2-1|NA|NA|TRBV7-6
TGTGCCAGCAGCGCCGACTTGTCCTACAATGAGCAGTTCTTC
CASSADLSYNEQFF
>16|TRBJ1-1|NA|NA|TRBV5-4
TGTGCCAGCAGCTTAGGCGGCAGGGAAGTAAGCACTGAAGCTTTCTTT
CASSLGGREVSTEAFF
>14|TRBJ1-2|NA|NA|TRBV6-5
TGTGCCAGCAGCCGACTCGGGGCGTTCTATGGCTACACCTTC
CASSRLGAFYGYTF
>13|TRBJ1-3|NA|NA|TRBV3-1/TRBV3-2
TGTGCCAGCAGCCTTACGCGTCTGAACACCATATATTTT
CASSLTRLNTIYF
>13|TRBJ2-5|NA|NA|TRBV18
TGTGCCAGCTCACCAGGCTCTCAAGAGACCCAGTACTTC
CASSPGSQETQYF
>13|TRBJ2-6|NA|NA|TRBV20-1
TGCAGTGCTAGTAGGACAGGGGCCAACGTCCTGACTTTC
CSASRTGANVLTF
>11|TRBJ1-1|NA|NA|TRBV20-1
TGCAGTGCTACCGTTAACACTGAAGCTTTCTTT
CSATVNTEAFF
>12|TRBJ1-1|NA|NA|TRBV24-1
TGTGCCACCAGTGACGCTCCGGGCTCGGCTTTCTTT
CATSDAPGSAFF